This T cell receptor beta chain was recorded in a study of T cells after yellow fever vaccination. Template switching with 5'RACE generated the TCR cDNA and added a universal primer site and UMIs. TCRdb reprocessed the 5' RACE reads with MiXCR, giving one entry per CDR3 protein. This sample has some 500,000 distinct CDR3 sequences; approximately 13% occur once, and the top ten carry about 14%. This CDR3 comprises 14 residues. V was pared by 6 bases and J by 3 bases, with 11 bases between. This clonotype was seen a handful of times. No antigen is known for it. Whole-study results and caveats: The study noted that FACS-sorted repertoires could contain abundant clonotypes contaminating from the bulk population. After the booster, 96% of CD4 and approximately 90% of CD8 primary-response clones were re-detected.

The chain combines TRBV12-3 or TRBV12-4 with TRBJ2-2; D not certain. The sample was PBMCs, taken on the day of the yellow fever booster vaccination. The TCR comes from a man aged 25 to 40 who received the YFV17D yellow fever vaccine. For the CDR3, the DNA is TGTGCCAGCAGACCACGAACGTACACCGGGGAGCTGTTTTTT. Amino acid sequence: CASRPRTYTGELFF.